The 15 T cell receptor beta chains presented below share a single source sample, sequenced in a study of blood T cells in healthy people across ages. Combining a sample-barcoded 5' primer with a J-beta primer mix, a second PCR ran for about 6 to 12 cycles. TCRdb called the 5' RACE reads again in MiXCR, with one record for every CDR3 protein. The sample lists roughly 1,800,000 distinct CDR3 sequences; about 50% were seen once. The sequenced sample consisted of blood. The origin of the receptors is a woman in her thirties or forties in good health.

The chain recombines TRBV28 with TRBJ2-5, with 8 bases that match TRBD1. Germline CDR1 and CDR2: MDHEN and SYDVKM. J gave up 2 bases and V 8 bases, and 7 bases lay outside the gene matches. This CDR3 has 14 residues. CDR3 coding DNA: TGTGCCAGCCACGGACAGGGTCTACAAGAGACCCAGTACTTC. Amino acid sequence: CASHGQGLQETQYF. The full variable domain, rest sourced from reference TRBV28 and TRBJ2-5, is DVKVTQSSRYLVKRTGEKVFLECVQDMDHENMFWYRQDPGLGLRLIYFSYDVKMKEKGDIPEGYSVSREKKERFSLILESASTNQTSMYLCASHGQGLQETQYFGPGTRLLVL.

This clonotype has a handful of counts. The chain uses TRBV4-3 and TRBJ2-1; 9 bases are a match to TRBD2. Germline lookup yields CDR1 LGHNA and CDR2 YSLEER. V dropped 3 bases and J dropped 5; count of bases not matched to a gene: 11. CDR3 size: 17 residues. The CDR3 DNA is TGCGCCAGCAGCCAGTTTGTTGGGGCTAGCGGGGACAATGAGCAGTTCTTC. Protein product: CASSQFVGASGDNEQFF.

This clonotype was seen repeatedly, ten times or more. The chain joins TRBV28 to TRBJ2-7, with D possibly being TRBD1 or TRBD2 (5 bases each). The V end was cut by 2 bases, the J end by 2 bases, with 7 bases between. Germline CDR1 reads MDHEN; CDR2 reads SYDVKM. There are 13 residues in the CDR3. Here the CDR3 reads CASSLLGAYEQYF. CDR3 bases: TGTGCCAGCAGTTTACTGGGGGCCTACGAGCAGTACTTC. The full variable domain, completed using reference TRBV28 and TRBJ2-7, is DVKVTQSSRYLVKRTGEKVFLECVQDMDHENMFWYRQDPGLGLRLIYFSYDVKMKEKGDIPEGYSVSREKKERFSLILESASTNQTSMYLCASSLLGAYEQYFGPGTRLTVT.

This clonotype has just one count. One junction end disagrees with the germline gene, perhaps due to a read error. This sequence joins TRBV12-3 or TRBV12-4 and TRBJ2-1; 14 bases are a match to TRBD2. There are 15 residues in the CDR3. The CDR3 sequence: CASSPTSGGANEPFF. The CDR3 DNA reads TGTGCCAGCAGTCCGACTAGCGGGGGGGCGAATGAGCCGTTCTTC.

V is TRBV15 and J is TRBJ2-7; 7 nucleotides match TRBD1. The CDR3 spans 14 residues. Germline-derived CDR1 and CDR2 are LNHNV and YYDKDF (reference sequence). Trimming took 6 bases from V and 0 from J; bases not matched to a gene: 5. The CDR3 DNA reads TGTGCCACCAGACTGACAGGGTCCTCCTACGAGCAGTACTTC. Translating it yields CATRLTGSSYEQYF. Filled out from reference TRBV15 and TRBJ2-7, the complete variable domain reads DAMVIQNPRYQVTQFGKPVTLSCSQTLNHNVMYWYQQKSSQAPKLLFHYYDKDFNNEADTPDNFQSRRPNTSFCFLDIRSPGLGDTAMYLCATRLTGSSYEQYFGPGTRLTVT.

On this clonotype itself: This CDR3 fails to terminate in the conserved phenylalanine or tryptophan, so it likely reflects a read error. The rearrangement uses TRBV3-1 and TRBJ2-7; 7 nucleotides align to TRBD2. The closer fit of TRBJ2-4 to the DNA end suggests the J call may be wrong. This CDR3 region has 14 residues. Germline CDR1 and CDR2: LGHDT and YNNKEL (reference sequence). The CDR3 sequence is CASSSGTTPYIQYL. The CDR3 DNA follows: TGTGCCAGCAGCTCCGGGACTACTCCTTACATTCAGTACTTA.

This clonotype has only one observation. J is TRBJ2-3 and V is TRBV28; no reliable D call. The germline gives CDR1 MDHEN, CDR2 SYDVKM. V lost 1 base and J 10 bases, leaving 9 bases between the germline ends. The CDR3 is made up of 12 amino acids. Written as DNA, the CDR3 is TGTGCCAGCAGTTTATTACGTGGTGCGCAGTATTTT. Residues: CASSLLRGAQYF.

This chain uses TRBV10-3 with TRBJ2-3, with D unclear. V was pared by 0 bases and J by 1 base, with 14 bases between. Germline lookup yields CDR1 ENHRY and CDR2 SYGVKD. This CDR3 is 17 amino acids long. This CDR3 is CAISESTSPWGTDTQYF. The CDR3 nucleotides are TGTGCCATCAGTGAGTCGACCAGCCCCTGGGGCACAGATACGCAGTATTTT.

This clonotype was seen a few times. CDR3 in DNA: TGTGCCAGCAGCTTAGTGGCGGGGGGTGTTCAAGAGACCCAGTACTTC. Translating it yields CASSLVAGGVQETQYF. This sequence joins TRBV7-2 and TRBJ2-5; 8 nucleotides align to TRBD2. The V gene end was trimmed by 1 base and the J gene end by 2 bases; junction bases not matched to a gene: 6. Germline V CDR1 and CDR2: SGHTA, FQGNSA. The CDR3 loop spans 16 amino acids.

CDR3 protein: CASSPSGGVREQFF. The CDR3, as DNA: TGTGCCAGCAGCCCTAGCGGGGGGGTTCGGGAGCAGTTCTTC. The chain employs TRBV7-3 and TRBJ2-1, with 12 bases aligning to TRBD2. CDR1 and CDR2 (germline): SGHTA, FQGTGA. V was clipped by 5 bases and J by 10 bases; unmatched bases: 6. This CDR3 has 14 amino acids.

The gene calls are TRBV7-2 and TRBJ1-2, with a possible D match to TRBD1 (5 bases). V was cut by 5 bases and J by 2 bases, with 21 bases left in between. Germline V gene lookup returns CDR1 SGHTA and CDR2 FQGNSA. This CDR3 region has 17 residues. The CDR3, as DNA: TGTGCCAGCAGCCAAACCTCCTTTGGGGCCCAGAACTATGGCTACACCTTC. Protein: CASSQTSFGAQNYGYTF.

This clonotype was seen just once. This chain uses TRBV28 with TRBJ1-2; D is unresolved. Deletions cut 8 bases from V and 9 bases from J, with 16 bases between. Germline V CDR1 and CDR2: MDHEN, SYDVKM. This CDR3 has 12 residues. The DNA for the CDR3 is TGTGCCAGCGTCAGGTGGGGTTATAGCTACACCTTC. As protein: CASVRWGYSYTF.

This clonotype was found a few times. V usage is TRBV7-2 and J usage is TRBJ2-7, with a possible D match to TRBD1 (6 bases). V lost 1 base and J 9 bases, leaving 16 bases between the germline ends. This CDR3 spans 14 amino acids. Germline V gene data show CDR1 as SGHTA and CDR2 as FQGNSA. The chain's CDR3 is CASSLVAGADGQYF. The CDR3 region has the DNA TGTGCCAGCAGCTTAGTGGCAGGGGCGGACGGGCAGTACTTC. The full variable domain, in which reference TRBV7-2 and TRBJ2-7 provide the parts outside the CDR3, is GAGVSQSPSNKVTEKGKDVELRCDPISGHTALYWYRQSLGQGLEFLIYFQGNSAPDKSGLPSDRFSAERTGGSVSTLTIQRTQQEDSAVYLCASSLVAGADGQYFGPGTRLTVT.

The chain employs TRBV28 and TRBJ2-7; D is possibly TRBD1 (5 bases). Germline V lookup: CDR1 MDHEN, CDR2 SYDVKM. V was shortened by 6 bases and J by 3 bases, with 18 bases between the two germline ends. The CDR3 covers 15 residues. The CDR3 region is CASRYDRVPSYEQYF. CDR3 DNA sequence: TGTGCCAGCAGGTACGACAGAGTTCCTAGCTACGAGCAGTACTTC.

CDR3 coding DNA: TGTGCCAGCAGACCCCTGAAGGCCTCTAATGAAAAACTGTTTTTT. This gives the protein CASRPLKASNEKLFF. This rearrangement joins TRBV6-1 to TRBJ1-4; D is unresolved. Between the trimmed V and J ends, which lost 6 bases and 3 bases, there was a span of 14 bases. Germline CDR1 reads MNHNS; CDR2 reads SASEGT. The CDR3 is 15 amino acids.